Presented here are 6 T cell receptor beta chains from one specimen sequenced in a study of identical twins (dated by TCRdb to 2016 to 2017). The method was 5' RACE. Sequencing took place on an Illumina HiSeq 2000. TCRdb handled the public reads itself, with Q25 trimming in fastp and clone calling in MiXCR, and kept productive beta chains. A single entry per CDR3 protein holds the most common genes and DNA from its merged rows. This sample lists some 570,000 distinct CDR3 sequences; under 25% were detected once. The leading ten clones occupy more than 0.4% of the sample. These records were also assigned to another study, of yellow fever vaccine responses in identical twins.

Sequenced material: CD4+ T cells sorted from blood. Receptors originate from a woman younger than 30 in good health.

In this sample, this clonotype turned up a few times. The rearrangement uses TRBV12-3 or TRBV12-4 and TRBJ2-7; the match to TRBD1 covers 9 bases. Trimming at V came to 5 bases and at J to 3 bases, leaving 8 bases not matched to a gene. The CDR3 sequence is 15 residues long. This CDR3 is CASSAQGQGDYEQYF. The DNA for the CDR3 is TGTGCCAGCAGTGCCCAGGGACAGGGTGACTACGAGCAGTACTTC.

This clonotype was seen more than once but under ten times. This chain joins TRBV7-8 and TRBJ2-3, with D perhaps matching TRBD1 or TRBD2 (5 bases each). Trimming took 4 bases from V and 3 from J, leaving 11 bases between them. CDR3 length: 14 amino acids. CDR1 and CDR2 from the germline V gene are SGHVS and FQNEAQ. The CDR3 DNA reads TGTGCCAGCAGCTCCACAGGACTTACAGATACGCAGTATTTT. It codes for CASSSTGLTDTQYF.

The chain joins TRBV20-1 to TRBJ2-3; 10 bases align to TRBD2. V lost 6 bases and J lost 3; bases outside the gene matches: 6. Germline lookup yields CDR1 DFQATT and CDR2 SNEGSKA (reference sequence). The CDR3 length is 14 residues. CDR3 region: CSAQAGGSTDTQYF. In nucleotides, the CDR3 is TGCAGTGCCCAAGCGGGAGGGAGTACAGATACGCAGTATTTT.

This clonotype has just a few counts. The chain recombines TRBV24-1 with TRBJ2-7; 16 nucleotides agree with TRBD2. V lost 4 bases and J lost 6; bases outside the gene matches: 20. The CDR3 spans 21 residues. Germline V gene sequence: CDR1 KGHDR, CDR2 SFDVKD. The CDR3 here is CATSESPGTSGRATLRGEQYF. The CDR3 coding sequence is TGTGCCACCAGTGAAAGTCCCGGGACTAGCGGGAGGGCGACCCTTCGGGGCGAGCAGTACTTC.

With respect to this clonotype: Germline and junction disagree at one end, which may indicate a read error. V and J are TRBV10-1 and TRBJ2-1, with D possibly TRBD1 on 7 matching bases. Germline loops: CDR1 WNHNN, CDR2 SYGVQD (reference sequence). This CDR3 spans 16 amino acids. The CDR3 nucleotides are TGCACCAGCAGTAATCCCCTCGCAGGGGGGAACAATGAGCAGTTCTTC. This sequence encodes CTSSNPLAGGNNEQFF.

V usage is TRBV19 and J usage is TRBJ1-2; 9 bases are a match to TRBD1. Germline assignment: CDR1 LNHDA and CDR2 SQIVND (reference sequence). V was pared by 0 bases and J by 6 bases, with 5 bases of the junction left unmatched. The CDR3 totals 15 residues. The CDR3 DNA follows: TGTGCCAGTAGTATAGAAACAGGGGGCTTCGATGGCTACACCTTC. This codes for CASSIETGGFDGYTF.